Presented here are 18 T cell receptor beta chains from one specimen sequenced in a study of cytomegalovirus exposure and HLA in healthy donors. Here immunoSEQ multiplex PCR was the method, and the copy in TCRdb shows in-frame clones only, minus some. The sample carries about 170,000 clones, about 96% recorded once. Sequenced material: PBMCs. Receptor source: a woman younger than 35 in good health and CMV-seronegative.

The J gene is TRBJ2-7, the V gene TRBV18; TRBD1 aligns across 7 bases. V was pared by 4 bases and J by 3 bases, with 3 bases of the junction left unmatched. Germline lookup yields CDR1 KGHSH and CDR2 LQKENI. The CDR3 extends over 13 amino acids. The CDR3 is CASSHGDSYEQYF. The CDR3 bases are TGTGCCAGCTCACACGGGGACAGCTACGAGCAGTACTTC. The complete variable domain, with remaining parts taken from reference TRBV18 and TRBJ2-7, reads NAGVMQNPRHLVRRRGQEARLRCSPMKGHSHVYWYRQLPEEGLKFMVYLQKENIIDESGMPKERFSAEFPKEGPSILRIQQVVRGDSAAYFCASSHGDSYEQYFGPGTRLTVT.

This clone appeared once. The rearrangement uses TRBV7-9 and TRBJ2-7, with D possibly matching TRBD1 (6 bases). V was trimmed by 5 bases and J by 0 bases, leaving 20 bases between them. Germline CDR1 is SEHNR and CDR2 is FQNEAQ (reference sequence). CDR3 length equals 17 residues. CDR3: CASSPQPEAGDSYEQYF. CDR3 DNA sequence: TGTGCCAGCAGCCCACAACCAGAGGCAGGGGACTCCTACGAGCAGTACTTC.

Written as DNA, the CDR3 is TGCAGTACAGGGAGGGGAAATGAGCAGTTCTTC. Protein product: CSTGRGNEQFF. The gene calls are TRBV20-1 and TRBJ2-1; a possible D gene is TRBD2 (7 bases). With 8 bases removed from V and 7 bases from J, the gap between germline ends came to 12 bases. The CDR3 runs to 11 residues. Germline V lookup: CDR1 DFQATT, CDR2 SNEGSKA (reference sequence).

The CDR3 spells CASSQDWSGYYNEQFF. The CDR3 DNA reads as TGTGCCAGCAGCCAAGATTGGAGCGGTTACTACAATGAGCAGTTCTTC. The J gene is TRBJ2-1, the V gene TRBV4-2, with D possibly TRBD2 on 5 matching bases. V dropped 0 bases and J dropped 3 bases, with 12 bases sitting between them. Germline CDR1 LGHNA, CDR2 YNFKEQ. CDR3 length: 16 amino acids.

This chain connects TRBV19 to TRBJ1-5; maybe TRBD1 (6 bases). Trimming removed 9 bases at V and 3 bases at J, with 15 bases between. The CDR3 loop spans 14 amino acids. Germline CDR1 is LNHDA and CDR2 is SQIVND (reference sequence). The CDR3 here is CASSWGQDNQPQHF. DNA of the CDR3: TGTGCCAGCTCATGGGGACAAGACAATCAGCCCCAGCATTTT.

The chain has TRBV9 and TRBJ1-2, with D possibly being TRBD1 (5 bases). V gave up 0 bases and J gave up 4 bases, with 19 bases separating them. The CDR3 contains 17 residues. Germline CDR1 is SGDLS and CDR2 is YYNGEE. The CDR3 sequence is CASSVARDGRGIYGYTF. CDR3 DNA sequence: TGTGCCAGCAGCGTAGCGCGTGACGGTAGGGGAATCTATGGCTACACCTTC.

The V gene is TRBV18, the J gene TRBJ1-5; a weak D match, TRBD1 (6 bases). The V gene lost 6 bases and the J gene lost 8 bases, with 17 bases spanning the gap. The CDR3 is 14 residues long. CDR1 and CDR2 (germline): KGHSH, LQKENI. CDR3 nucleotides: TGTGCCAGCTCTCAACAGGGTGAGGGGGAGCCCCAGCATTTT. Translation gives CASSQQGEGEPQHF.

The CDR3 nucleotides are TGTGCCAGCAGCTTAACGGACAGGGCGGCTTCACCCCTCCACTTT. It specifies CASSLTDRAASPLHF. The chain has TRBV7-8 and TRBJ1-6; TRBD1 aligns across 8 bases. Germline CDR1 and CDR2: SGHVS and FQNEAQ. The CDR3 is made up of 15 amino acids. J gave up 9 bases and V 2 bases, and 6 bases lay outside the gene matches. The entire variable domain, with the rest obtained from reference TRBV7-8 and TRBJ1-6, is as follows: GAGVSQSPRYKVAKRGQDVALRCDPISGHVSLFWYQQALGQGPEFLTYFQNEAQLDKSGLPSDRFFAERPEGSVSTLKIQRTQQEDSAVYLCASSLTDRAASPLHFGNGTRLTVT.

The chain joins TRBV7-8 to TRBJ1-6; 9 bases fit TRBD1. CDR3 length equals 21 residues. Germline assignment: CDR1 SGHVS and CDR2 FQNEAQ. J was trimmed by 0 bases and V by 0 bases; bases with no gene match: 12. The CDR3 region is CASSLATSGTGRSSYNSPLHF. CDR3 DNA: TGTGCCAGCAGCTTAGCGACCTCTGGGACAGGGCGAAGCTCCTATAATTCACCCCTCCACTTT.

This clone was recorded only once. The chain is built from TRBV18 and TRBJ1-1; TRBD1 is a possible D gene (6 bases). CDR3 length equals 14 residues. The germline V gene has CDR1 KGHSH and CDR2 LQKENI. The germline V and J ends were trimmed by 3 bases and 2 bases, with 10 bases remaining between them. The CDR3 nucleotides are TGTGCCAGCTCACCGACAGGCGTCAACACTGAAGCTTTCTTT. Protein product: CASSPTGVNTEAFF.

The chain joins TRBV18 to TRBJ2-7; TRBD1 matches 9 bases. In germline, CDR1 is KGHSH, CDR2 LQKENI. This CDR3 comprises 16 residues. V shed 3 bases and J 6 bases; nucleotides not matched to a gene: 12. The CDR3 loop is CASSPIEGQGVSEQYF. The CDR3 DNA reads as TGTGCCAGCTCACCCATTGAGGGACAGGGAGTGAGCGAGCAGTACTTC.

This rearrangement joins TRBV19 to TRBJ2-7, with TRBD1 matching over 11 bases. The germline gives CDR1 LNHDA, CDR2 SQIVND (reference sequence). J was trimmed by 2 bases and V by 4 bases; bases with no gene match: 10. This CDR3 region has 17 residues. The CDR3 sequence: CASSTPPGTGGTYEQYF. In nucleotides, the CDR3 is TGTGCCAGTAGTACCCCCCCCGGGACAGGGGGGACCTACGAGCAGTACTTC. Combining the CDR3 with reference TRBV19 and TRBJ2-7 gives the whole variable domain DGGITQSPKYLFRKEGQNVTLSCEQNLNHDAMYWYRQDPGQGLRLIYYSQIVNDFQKGDIAEGYSVSREKKESFPLTVTSAQKNPTAFYLCASSTPPGTGGTYEQYFGPGTRLTVT.

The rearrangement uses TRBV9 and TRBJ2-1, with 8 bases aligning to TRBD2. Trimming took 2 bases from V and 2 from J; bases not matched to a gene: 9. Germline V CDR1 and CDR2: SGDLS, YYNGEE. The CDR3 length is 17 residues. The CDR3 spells CASSVNRGGLAYNEQFF. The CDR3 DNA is TGTGCCAGCAGCGTCAACCGCGGGGGACTAGCCTACAATGAGCAGTTCTTC.

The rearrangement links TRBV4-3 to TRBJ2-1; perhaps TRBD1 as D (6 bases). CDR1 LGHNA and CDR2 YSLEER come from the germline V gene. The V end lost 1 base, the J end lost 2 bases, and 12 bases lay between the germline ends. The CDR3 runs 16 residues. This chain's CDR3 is CASSQGARGTYNEQFF. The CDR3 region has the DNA TGCGCCAGCAGCCAAGGGGCCAGGGGAACCTACAATGAGCAGTTCTTC.

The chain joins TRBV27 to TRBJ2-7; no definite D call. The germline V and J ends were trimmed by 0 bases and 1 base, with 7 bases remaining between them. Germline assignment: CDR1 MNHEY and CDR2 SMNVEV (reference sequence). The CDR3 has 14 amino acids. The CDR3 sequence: CASSLSPGSYEQYF. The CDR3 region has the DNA TGTGCCAGCAGTTTATCGCCAGGATCCTACGAGCAGTACTTC.

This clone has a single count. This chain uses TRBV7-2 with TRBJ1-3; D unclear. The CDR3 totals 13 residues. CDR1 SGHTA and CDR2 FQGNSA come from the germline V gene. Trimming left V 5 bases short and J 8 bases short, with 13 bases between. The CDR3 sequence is CASSLGLEDTIYF. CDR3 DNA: TGTGCCAGCAGCCTTGGTCTAGAGGACACCATATATTTT.

CDR3 protein: CASSRQRSEAFF. The CDR3 DNA is TGTGCCAGCAGCAGACAGCGCTCTGAAGCTTTCTTT. The rearrangement joins TRBV7-2 to TRBJ1-1; TRBD1 is a possible D gene (5 bases). V dropped 5 bases and J dropped 6 bases, with 10 bases sitting between them. The CDR3 is 12 amino acids. The germline gives CDR1 SGHTA, CDR2 FQGNSA.

For the CDR3, the DNA is TGTGCCAGCAGTGTGTCGGGGGAAAAACTGTTTTTT. Translating it yields CASSVSGEKLFF. This chain joins TRBV2 and TRBJ1-4; no reliable D call. The V end was cut by 4 bases, the J end by 8 bases, with 8 bases between. CDR1 and CDR2 from the germline V gene are SNHLY and FYNNEI. The CDR3 loop spans 12 amino acids.